In its sample, the clone carrying this T cell receptor beta chain was seen many times. Its antigen is not known. This sample was taken from a study of T cells after yellow fever vaccination. Study summary: Libraries from low-cell-number fractions were prepared with the SMART-Seq v4 Ultra Low Input RNA kit.

They built TCR cDNA with 5'RACE template switching, a step that put in a universal primer site and UMIs. TCRdb ran MiXCR on the 5' RACE reads and lists one entry per CDR3 protein. The table shows some 130,000 distinct CDR3 sequences, with 5% to 8% occurring only once. The V gene lost 1 base and the J gene lost 6 bases, with 14 bases spanning the gap. This CDR3 has 14 amino acids. Germline V gives CDR1 DFQATT, CDR2 SNEGSKA (reference sequence). Study findings and constraints: Booster sampling recovered most clones from primary vaccination (around 96% CD4, just over 85% CD8).

The specimen comprised CD4+ T cells sorted from PBMCs, sampled 10 days after the yellow fever booster vaccination. This rearrangement joins TRBV20-1 to TRBJ2-3; D is undetermined. This receptor was obtained from a man under 40 who received the YFV17D yellow fever vaccine. In nucleotides, the CDR3 is TGCAGTGCTAGAGCCGGAATGTTCTCGGATACGCAGTATTTT. It is translated as CSARAGMFSDTQYF.